Below, one T cell receptor (beta chain) is given with its context. Antigen: not known. The protocol was immunoSEQ multiplex PCR, while the TCRdb copy is restricted to in-frame clones and leaves out a portion. The profile covers 27,000 or so clones, with about 77% appearing a single time and around 24% taken by the ten largest. In chemo-refractory metastatic non-small-cell lung cancer, patients got ipilimumab CTLA-4 blockade together with focal radiation. Germline loops: CDR1 MNHEY, CDR2 SMNVEV (reference sequence). V was cut by 1 base and J by 2 bases, with 9 bases left in between. The CDR3 is 14 amino acids. The data were obtained in a study of radiotherapy plus CTLA-4 blockade in lung cancer. Whole-study results and caveats: TCR clones of tumor origin grew in blood after radiotherapy plus ipilimumab.

The clonotype originates from a human donor with non-small cell lung cancer that progressed on radiotherapy plus ipilimumab. The rearrangement links TRBV27 to TRBJ2-7; no firm D call. Sequencing was performed on peripheral blood, taken from a patient treated with radiotherapy plus ipilimumab. The DNA of the CDR3 is TGTGCCAGCAGTTTATACCCTAGTACCTACGAGCAGTACTTC. Its translation: CASSLYPSTYEQYF.